This T cell receptor (beta chain) is from a study of CD8 T cells in Susac syndrome. This CDR3 has 15 residues. V trimming: 4 bases; J trimming: 4 bases; junction bases outside the gene matches: 7. Germline loops: CDR1 SGHNT, CDR2 YYREEE (reference sequence). This clonotype was picked up one time. Reverse transcription used about 0.45 to 1 ug RNA and random hexamers. The method of amplification for TCR beta CDR3 was immunoSEQ multiplex PCR, covering 54 Vbeta and 13 Jbeta. In TCRdb, the immunoSEQ multiplex PCR reads were re-called with MiXCR into one record per CDR3 protein. The sample consists of some 120,000 distinct CDR3 sequences, about 94% of them appearing once. TEMRA cells were FACS-enriched, with CD8+ and CD4+ T cells isolated negatively.

Sequenced input: CD4+ T cells from PBMCs. This TCR derives from a human donor with multiple sclerosis. The V call is TRBV5-4, the J call TRBJ1-2; the match to TRBD1 covers 10 bases. CDR3 DNA: TGTGCCAGCAGCCTTCCGGGACAGGGGAGCTATGGCTACACCTTC. It translates to CASSLPGQGSYGYTF.